Below are 30 T cell receptor beta chains sequenced from a single sample in a study of blood T cell repertoires in COVID-19. TCRdb's copy holds only in-frame clones and misses some; the assay was immunoSEQ multiplex PCR. The sample carries under 250,000 clones, 70% to 90% recorded once. The specimen sequenced was peripheral blood. These receptors all come from a man aged 45 to 65 with COVID-19, enrolled during active disease.

The J gene is TRBJ2-5, the V gene TRBV9, with 8 bases aligning to TRBD1. The CDR3 runs to 14 residues. Germline V gives CDR1 SGDLS, CDR2 YYNGEE. Unmatched junction bases numbered 3, after V lost 4 bases and J lost 1 base. In DNA form, the CDR3 reads TGTGCCAGCAGCCGGACAGGGTCCCAAGAGACCCAGTACTTC. Translating it yields CASSRTGSQETQYF.

V is TRBV6-5 and J is TRBJ1-6; D is ambiguous. Trimming cost V 10 bases and J 0 bases, with 7 bases left between them. CDR1 and CDR2 from the germline V gene are MNHEY and SVGAGI. The CDR3 contains 13 residues. The CDR3, as DNA: TGTGCCACCGACTACTCCTATAATTCACCCCTCCACTTT. Protein: CATDYSYNSPLHF.

The rearrangement uses TRBV6-2 or TRBV6-3 and TRBJ2-1; 11 bases align to TRBD1. The CDR3 runs 15 residues. Germline lookup yields CDR1 MNHEY and CDR2 SVGEGT. Unmatched junction bases numbered 1, after V lost 0 bases and J lost 6 bases. The CDR3 DNA follows: TGTGCCAGCAGTTACTCGGGACAGGGGGGCAATGAGCAGTTCTTC. Amino acid sequence: CASSYSGQGGNEQFF.

The chain couples TRBV28 to TRBJ2-1, with D uncertain. Looked up from germline, CDR1 is MDHEN and CDR2 is SYDVKM. V lost 3 bases and J lost 8, with 5 bases in between. The CDR3 sequence is 11 residues long. CDR3 protein: CASSFGDEQFF. DNA of the CDR3: TGTGCCAGCAGTTTCGGTGATGAGCAGTTCTTC.

The rearrangement uses TRBV4-3 and TRBJ2-2; possible D gene TRBD2, 5 bases. This CDR3 comprises 14 residues. The germline CDR1 and CDR2 sequences are LGHNA and YSLEER. V was trimmed by 6 bases and J by 0 bases, leaving 8 bases between them. In nucleotides, the CDR3 is TGCGCCAGCAGTCGGGATCCGAACACCGGGGAGCTGTTTTTT. It encodes CASSRDPNTGELFF.

In this sample, this clone turned up once. The genes are TRBV5-1 and TRBJ2-1; D is perhaps TRBD2 (6 bases). In germline, CDR1 is SGHRS, CDR2 YFSETQ. The CDR3 has 14 amino acids. Trimming cost V 6 bases and J 0 bases, with 10 bases left between them. CDR3 nucleotide sequence: TGCGCCAGCAACCTGGGGGGCTCCTACAATGAGCAGTTCTTC. Its translation is CASNLGGSYNEQFF.

This clone appeared a few times. This chain connects TRBV6-4 to TRBJ2-1; 9 bases are shared with TRBD2. J was trimmed by 8 bases and V by 3 bases; bases with no gene match: 8. Per germline, CDR1 MRHNA and CDR2 SNTAGT. The CDR3 covers 15 residues. In DNA, the CDR3 is TGTGCCAGCAGTGAGCTAGCGGGAACGAGGGATGAGCAGTTCTTC. This translates into CASSELAGTRDEQFF.

A single count supports this clone. The V and J genes are TRBV5-6 and TRBJ1-3; TRBD1 matches 10 bases. The CDR3 is 15 amino acids. V shed 4 bases, J shed 4 bases, and the junction held 5 bases outside the gene matches. The germline V gene has CDR1 SGHDT and CDR2 YYEEEE. DNA of the CDR3: TGTGCCAGCAGCCTCGGACAGGGGGGCGGAAACACCATATATTTT. This codes for CASSLGQGGGNTIYF.

This chain links TRBV12-5 with TRBJ2-7; the match to TRBD2 covers 7 bases. Germline CDR1 LGHNT, CDR2 FRNRAP. Trimming at V came to 7 bases and at J to 3 bases, leaving 6 bases not matched to a gene. The CDR3 extends over 13 amino acids. The CDR3 region is CASELGGDYEQYF. Written as DNA, the CDR3 is TGTGCTAGTGAACTGGGGGGGGACTACGAGCAGTACTTC.

This sequence joins TRBV21-1 and TRBJ1-5; TRBD1, as called in the table, went unchecked against the DNA. TRBV21-1 is a pseudogene locus. The CDR3 spans 19 residues. The CDR3 region is CASSNKPGQSLHSNQPQHF. For the CDR3, the DNA is TGTGCCAGCAGCAATAAGCCGGGACAGAGCCTACATAGCAATCAGCCCCAGCATTTT.

This sequence joins TRBV30 and TRBJ2-5; 8 bases are shared with TRBD2. The V gene's germline CDR1 is GTSNPN and CDR2 SVGIG (reference sequence). CDR3 length: 12 amino acids. J was trimmed by 8 bases and V by 1 base; bases with no gene match: 3. The CDR3 loop is CAWSGSGGTQYF. CDR3 nucleotide sequence: TGTGCCTGGAGTGGGAGCGGGGGCACCCAGTACTTC.

The chain recombines TRBV7-3 with TRBJ2-1, with 12 bases matching TRBD2. Germline V CDR1 and CDR2: SGHTA, FQGTGA. V gave up 5 bases and J gave up 7 bases; unmatched junction bases: 9. The CDR3 is made up of 16 amino acids. The CDR3 DNA reads TGTGCCAGCAGCCCCTCACTAGCGGGAGGTTGGAATGAGCAGTTCTTC. This codes for CASSPSLAGGWNEQFF.

The rearrangement links TRBV10-3 to TRBJ2-7; 8 bases agree with TRBD2. In germline, CDR1 is ENHRY, CDR2 SYGVKD. CDR3 length: 16 amino acids. Trimming removed 4 bases from V and 0 bases from J; junction bases left unmatched: 8. The CDR3 sequence: CAISALSGISSYEQYF. In DNA form, the CDR3 reads TGTGCCATCAGTGCACTTAGCGGGATAAGCTCCTACGAGCAGTACTTC.

CDR3 nucleotide sequence: TGTGCCAGCACCTCACACGAAAACTATGGCTACACCTTC. This encodes CASTSHENYGYTF. J is TRBJ1-2 and V is TRBV12-3 or TRBV12-4; D gene unclear. Deletions cut 7 bases from V and 2 bases from J, with 11 bases between. The CDR3 runs to 13 residues.

This clone was seen only once. This sample also contains other DNA sequences that code for the same CDR3. The genes are TRBV5-4 and TRBJ2-2; possibly TRBD2 for D (5 bases). Trimming left V 0 bases short and J 5 bases short, with 11 bases between. The CDR3 loop spans 15 amino acids. Germline CDR1 SGHNT, CDR2 YYREEE (reference sequence). In DNA, the CDR3 is TGTGCCAGCAGCTTGGCCGGAAGAGGGACCGGGGAGCTGTTTTTT. Translating gives CASSLAGRGTGELFF.

A single count supports this clone. The CDR3: CASRRTGGFEKLFF. The CDR3 coding sequence is TGTGCCAGCAGGCGGACAGGGGGCTTTGAAAAACTGTTTTTT. J is TRBJ1-4 and V is TRBV27, with 11 bases lining up with TRBD1. V shed 6 bases and J 7 bases; nucleotides not matched to a gene: 4. The CDR3 is 14 residues long. CDR1 is MNHEY, CDR2 SMNVEV, per germline (reference sequence).

The chain links TRBV30 to TRBJ1-2; weak D call: TRBD1 (5 bases). CDR1 GTSNPN and CDR2 SVGIG come from the germline V gene (reference sequence). V lost 5 bases and J lost 6, with 16 bases in between. The CDR3 is made up of 13 amino acids. Here the CDR3 reads CAWSGGEVHGYTF. The CDR3 DNA follows: TGTGCCTGGTCGGGAGGGGAGGTTCATGGCTACACCTTC.

This chain connects TRBV7-9 to TRBJ2-5; 10 bases agree with TRBD2. J was trimmed by 2 bases and V by 5 bases; bases with no gene match: 5. The germline V gene encodes CDR1 SEHNR and CDR2 FQNEAQ (reference sequence). The CDR3 has 15 residues. The CDR3 region is CASSTTTSGQETQYF. The CDR3 region has the DNA TGTGCCAGCAGCACGACGACTAGCGGGCAAGAGACCCAGTACTTC.

This chain connects TRBV18 to TRBJ2-1; 9 bases match TRBD1. Germline V lookup: CDR1 KGHSH, CDR2 LQKENI. CDR3 size: 18 residues. V gave up 1 base and J gave up 3 bases; unmatched junction bases: 10. CDR3 sequence reads: CASSPQQGAYSGYNEQFF. The CDR3 nucleotides read TGTGCCAGCTCACCACAACAGGGGGCCTATTCCGGCTACAATGAGCAGTTCTTC.

The chain links TRBV19 to TRBJ1-1; 7 nucleotides line up with TRBD1. There are 14 residues in the CDR3. The V and J ends lost 3 bases and 4 bases, in that order; junction bases with no gene match: 5. Germline values: CDR1 LNHDA, CDR2 SQIVND (reference sequence). The CDR3 DNA is TGTGCCAGTAGTATCCGAAGGGACAGCACTGAAGCTTTCTTT. Protein sequence: CASSIRRDSTEAFF.

The V gene is TRBV4-3, the J gene TRBJ2-3, with 9 nucleotides matching TRBD1. V lost 4 bases to trimming and J lost 6 bases; unmatched junction nucleotides: 5. Germline CDR1 is LGHNA and CDR2 is YSLEER. The CDR3 is 14 residues long. The CDR3 DNA follows: TGCGCCAGCAGCCCGGGACAGGGCCCCGATACGCAGTATTTT. This sequence encodes CASSPGQGPDTQYF.

This clone was detected only a few times. In DNA, the CDR3 is TGTGCCAGCAGCCGGCTTAGGGGGCAGTCCCCTGGGGCCAACGTCCTGACTTTC. Residues: CASSRLRGQSPGANVLTF. This rearrangement joins TRBV4-2 to TRBJ2-6, with 7 bases identical to TRBD1. Germline-derived CDR1 and CDR2 are LGHNA and YNFKEQ. J gave up 2 bases and V 4 bases, and 11 bases lay outside the gene matches. The CDR3 consists of 18 residues.

The genes are TRBV19 and TRBJ2-7, with TRBD1 matching 11 bases. Germline V lookup: CDR1 LNHDA, CDR2 SQIVND (reference sequence). The ends lost 7 bases at V and 0 bases at J; junction bases unmatched: 8. This CDR3 has 16 amino acids. The CDR3 is CASKRTGGQSSYEQYF. CDR3 nucleotides: TGTGCCAGTAAACGGACAGGGGGCCAGAGCTCCTACGAGCAGTACTTC.

The rearrangement uses TRBV5-1 and TRBJ2-7; weak D call: TRBD2 (5 bases). Germline-derived CDR1 and CDR2 are SGHRS and YFSETQ. The CDR3 has 14 amino acids. Trimming took 0 bases from V and 5 from J, leaving 12 bases between them. The CDR3 DNA is TGCGCCAGCAGCTTGGCCCCGGGAACTCACGAGCAGTACTTC. It specifies CASSLAPGTHEQYF. Combining the CDR3 with reference TRBV5-1 and TRBJ2-7 gives the whole variable domain KAGVTQTPRYLIKTRGQQVTLSCSPISGHRSVSWYQQTPGQGLQFLFEYFSETQRNKGNFPGRFSGRQFSNSRSEMNVSTLELGDSALYLCASSLAPGTHEQYFGPGTRLTVT.

This clone appeared once. This chain links TRBV30 with TRBJ1-2; 7 bases are shared with TRBD1. CDR1 and CDR2 from the germline V gene are GTSNPN and SVGIG (reference sequence). The ends lost 3 bases at V and 3 bases at J; junction bases unmatched: 4. CDR3 length equals 13 residues. As DNA, the CDR3 is TGTGCCTGGAGCCGCAGGGGGGACTATGGCTACACCTTC. As protein: CAWSRRGDYGYTF.

The chain uses TRBV7-2 and TRBJ2-1; 10 bases are a match to TRBD2. Germline values: CDR1 SGHTA, CDR2 FQGNSA. V lost 2 bases to trimming and J lost 4 bases; unmatched junction nucleotides: 8. This CDR3 is 17 amino acids long. CDR3 sequence: CASSLWAGTSVYNEQFF. CDR3 coding DNA: TGTGCCAGCAGCTTATGGGCAGGGACTAGCGTATACAATGAGCAGTTCTTC.

The chain joins TRBV15 to TRBJ2-1; TRBD2 is a possible D gene (5 bases). V gave up 1 base and J gave up 1 base, with 8 bases separating them. The CDR3 consists of 15 residues. Germline V gives CDR1 LNHNV, CDR2 YYDKDF (reference sequence). This chain's CDR3 is CATSRAGGSYNEQFF. For the CDR3, the DNA is TGTGCCACCAGCAGAGCAGGAGGATCCTACAATGAGCAGTTCTTC.

The V call is TRBV7-2, the J call TRBJ2-1; D is ambiguous. The V gene's germline CDR1 is SGHTA and CDR2 FQGNSA. This CDR3 contains 14 residues. The V gene lost 5 bases and the J gene lost 3 bases, with 11 bases spanning the gap. CDR3: CASSTGSDYNEQFF. CDR3 in DNA: TGTGCCAGCAGCACCGGGTCGGACTACAATGAGCAGTTCTTC.

V gene TRBV2 combines with J gene TRBJ1-2; 11 bases align to TRBD1. This CDR3 region has 15 residues. The V gene's germline CDR1 is SNHLY and CDR2 FYNNEI. V lost 4 bases to trimming and J lost 4 bases; unmatched junction nucleotides: 5. The DNA for the CDR3 is TGTGCCAGCAGTGTGCTAGGACAGGGGGCCTATGGCTACACCTTC. Translated, it gives CASSVLGQGAYGYTF.

The gene calls are TRBV6-1 and TRBJ2-7, with 8 bases fitting TRBD1. Germline trimming cut 2 bases from V and 4 bases from J; bases unmatched to any gene: 7. Germline CDR1 MNHNS, CDR2 SASEGT. This CDR3 has 15 residues. CDR3 protein: CASSEWGQEEYEQYF. The CDR3 coding sequence is TGTGCCAGCAGTGAATGGGGACAGGAGGAATACGAGCAGTACTTC.